The present T cell receptor beta chain was sequenced within a study of CD8 T cells in ankylosing spondylitis. TCRdb redid the calling of the 5' RACE reads with MiXCR, one entry per CDR3 protein. The sample yields about 220,000 distinct CDR3 sequences, around a quarter seen once. V dropped 4 bases and J dropped 4; count of bases not matched to a gene: 15. The length of the CDR3 is 17 residues. Per the germline V gene, CDR1 is MGHRA and CDR2 is YSYEKL. This clonotype came up many times. The specimen was blood, either unsorted or a sorted T cell fraction (not recorded which). The rearrangement links TRBV4-1 to TRBJ2-7, with 8 bases aligning to TRBD2. The source is a male donor with ankylosing spondylitis or in good health (not recorded which). CDR3 residues: CASSLMPTSGPAYEQYF. The CDR3 DNA sequence: TGCGCCAGCAGCCTGATGCCTACTAGCGGTCCAGCGTACGAGCAGTACTTC.